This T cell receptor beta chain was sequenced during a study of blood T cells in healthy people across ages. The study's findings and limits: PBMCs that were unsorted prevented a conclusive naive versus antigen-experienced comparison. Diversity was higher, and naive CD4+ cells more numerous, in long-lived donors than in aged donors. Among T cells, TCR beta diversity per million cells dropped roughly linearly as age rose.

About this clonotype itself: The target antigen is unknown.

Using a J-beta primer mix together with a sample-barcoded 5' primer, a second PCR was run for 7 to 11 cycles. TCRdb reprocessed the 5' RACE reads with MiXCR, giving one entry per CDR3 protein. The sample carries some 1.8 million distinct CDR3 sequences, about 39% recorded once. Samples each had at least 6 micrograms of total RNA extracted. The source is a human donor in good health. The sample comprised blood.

The CDR3 DNA reads TGCGCCAGCAGCTTGATGAGAAGCTCCTACAATGAGCAGTACTTC. It yields the protein CASSLMRSSYNEQYF. This chain joins TRBV5-1 and TRBJ2-7; D not certain. Germline assignment: CDR1 SGHRS and CDR2 YFSETQ. The CDR3 spans 15 residues. The V end lost 1 base, the J end lost 7 bases, and 18 bases lay between the germline ends. Looking up the rest from reference TRBV5-1 and TRBJ2-7 gives the full variable domain: KAGVTQTPRYLIKTRGQQVTLSCSPISGHRSVSWYQQTPGQGLQFLFEYFSETQRNKGNFPGRFSGRQFSNSRSEMNVSTLELGDSALYLCASSLMRSSYNEQYFGPGTRLTVT.